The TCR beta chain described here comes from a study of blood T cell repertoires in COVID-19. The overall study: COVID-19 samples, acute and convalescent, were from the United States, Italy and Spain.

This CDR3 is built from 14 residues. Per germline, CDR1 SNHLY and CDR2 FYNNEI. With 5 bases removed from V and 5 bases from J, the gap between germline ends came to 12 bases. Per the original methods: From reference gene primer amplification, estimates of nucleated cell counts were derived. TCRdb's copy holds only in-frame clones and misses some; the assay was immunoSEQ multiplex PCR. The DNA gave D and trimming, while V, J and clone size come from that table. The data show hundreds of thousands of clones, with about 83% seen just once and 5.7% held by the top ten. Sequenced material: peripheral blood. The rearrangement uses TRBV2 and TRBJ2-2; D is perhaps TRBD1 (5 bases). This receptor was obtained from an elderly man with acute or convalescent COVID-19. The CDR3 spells CASSRQGETGELFF. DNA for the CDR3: TGTGCCAGCAGTCGTCAGGGTGAAACCGGGGAGCTGTTTTTT.